The rows below give T cell receptor beta chains drawn from one sample of a study of cytomegalovirus exposure and HLA in healthy donors. Repertoires were generated with immunoSEQ multiplex PCR, while TCRdb's copy carries only in-frame clones and drops some. This sample yields some 190,000 clones, of which roughly 75% are seen a single time; approximately 5% belongs to the top ten. Sequencing was performed on PBMCs. The origin of the receptors is a man aged 25 to 40 in good health and CMV-seropositive. Both conserved end residues are part of each CDR3. The D gene is left open where the match is weak. Some rows mark clone size as missing; the rest say once, few, many or name a class of expanded clone.

TRBV11-2	-	TRBJ1-1	-	CASSTFRGEAFF	TGTGCCAGCAGCACCTTCAGGGGCGAAGCTTTCTTT
TRBV6-5	TRBD2	TRBJ2-3	-	CASSRGGRVADTQYF	TGTGCCAGCAGCCGGGGGGGGCGGGTTGCAGATACGCAGTATTTT
TRBV5-1	-	TRBJ1-2	-	CASSLRQDYGYTF	TGCGCCAGCAGCCTTCGGCAGGACTATGGCTACACCTTC
TRBV27	TRBD1	TRBJ2-5	few	CASSSPPGTGETQYF	TGTGCCAGCAGTTCCCCACCCGGGACAGGAGAGACCCAGTACTTC
TRBV5-1	TRBD1	TRBJ2-7	-	CASSQTGGLTAYEQYF	TGCGCCAGCAGCCAGACAGGGGGCCTAACTGCCTACGAGCAGTACTTC
TRBV7-2	-	TRBJ2-1	-	CASSTTSLGYNEQFF	TGTGCCAGCAGCACAACTAGTCTAGGGTACAATGAGCAGTTCTTC
TRBV5-4	-	TRBJ2-5	-	CASSLGLSQETQYF	TGTGCCAGCAGCTTGGGACTATCGCAAGAGACCCAGTACTTC
TRBV6-4	-	TRBJ2-1	-	CASSDPPSGEQFF	TGTGCCAGCAGTGACCCCCCCTCGGGGGAGCAGTTCTTC
TRBV6-1	TRBD1	TRBJ1-4	once	CASSEGGTVDEKLFF	TGTGCCAGCAGTGAAGGGGGGACAGTGGATGAAAAACTGTTTTTT
TRBV27	TRBD2	TRBJ2-7	-	CASSRLGGAGAGEQYF	TGTGCCAGCAGTAGACTCGGGGGGGCAGGCGCCGGCGAGCAGTACTTC
TRBV12-5	-	TRBJ1-1	few	CASGSRVMSTEAFF	TGTGCTAGTGGTTCCAGGGTAATGAGCACTGAAGCTTTCTTT
TRBV9	TRBD2	TRBJ2-5	-	CASSVEAGAQETQYF	TGTGCCAGCAGCGTAGAAGCGGGGGCCCAAGAGACCCAGTACTTC
TRBV5-6	TRBD2	TRBJ2-7	few	CASSLGGDFYEQYF	TGTGCCAGCAGCCTTGGGGGGGATTTCTACGAGCAGTACTTC
TRBV5-1	-	TRBJ2-2	-	CASSLQGNTGELFF	TGCGCCAGCAGCTTACAGGGAAACACCGGGGAGCTGTTTTTT
TRBV5-3	-	TRBJ2-2	-	CARSLGRAGRRERGDTGELFF	TGTGCCAGAAGCTTGGGCAGGGCCGGGCGGCGGGAGAGGGGGGATACCGGGGAGCTGTTTTTT
TRBV6-1	-	TRBJ2-2	few	CASSSHATGTGELFF	TGTGCCAGCAGTTCCCATGCGACGGGGACCGGGGAGCTGTTTTTT
TRBV6-5	TRBD1	TRBJ2-7	once	CASSVGTGAGYEQYF	TGTGCCAGCAGTGTAGGGACAGGGGCAGGGTACGAGCAGTACTTC
TRBV7-9	TRBD1	TRBJ2-5	-	CASSLALGWGQGAETQYF	TGTGCCAGCAGCTTAGCGCTTGGTTGGGGACAGGGGGCAGAGACCCAGTACTTC
TRBV19	TRBD2	TRBJ2-1	-	CASNNGGNYNEQFF	TGTGCCAGTAACAACGGGGGGAACTACAATGAGCAGTTCTTC
TRBV6-5	-	TRBJ2-7	-	CASSLTPTGSYEQYF	TGTGCCAGCAGTTTGACCCCGACGGGATCCTACGAGCAGTACTTC
TRBV10-3	TRBD1	TRBJ1-6	-	CAIRGQSSSYNSPLHF	TGTGCCATCAGGGGACAGTCGAGCTCCTATAATTCACCCCTCCACTTT
TRBV2	TRBD2	TRBJ2-7	few	CASRRVYSGDLRGEQYF	TGTGCCAGCAGGAGAGTCTATAGCGGGGACCTCCGGGGGGAGCAGTACTTC
TRBV7-3	-	TRBJ2-3	-	CASSLSGLAVTSGDTQYF	TGTGCCAGCAGCTTATCGGGTCTGGCGGTGACGTCCGGAGATACGCAGTATTTT
TRBV14	-	TRBJ2-2	-	CASSQDRAGFTGELFF	TGTGCCAGCAGCCAAGATCGGGCGGGATTCACCGGGGAGCTGTTTTTT
TRBV7-9	TRBD1	TRBJ1-2	-	CASSLQGQVQLNYGYTF	TGTGCCAGCAGCCTTCAAGGACAGGTCCAACTTAACTATGGCTACACCTTC
TRBV27	TRBD2	TRBJ2-7	-	CASSQRLAGSYEQYF	TGTGCCAGCAGTCAGCGACTAGCGGGGTCCTACGAGCAGTACTTC
TRBV19	TRBD2	TRBJ2-1	-	CASTGREFGEQFF	TGTGCCAGTACAGGGCGGGAGTTCGGTGAGCAGTTCTTC
TRBV14	-	TRBJ2-7	-	CASSRSSAGEQYF	TGTGCCAGCAGCCGCTCCTCGGCGGGCGAGCAGTACTTC
TRBV7-3	-	TRBJ2-3	-	CASSLSGGLADTQYF	TGTGCCAGCAGCTTAAGCGGGGGCCTCGCCGATACGCAGTATTTT
TRBV5-1	TRBD2	TRBJ2-3	-	CASSLEIAGGLTSTDTQYF	TGCGCCAGCAGCTTGGAGATAGCGGGGGGCCTTACTAGCACAGATACGCAGTATTTT
TRBV18	-	TRBJ1-1	few	CASSSQGIGGTEAFF	TGTGCCAGCTCCTCGCAGGGCATAGGGGGAACTGAAGCTTTCTTT
TRBV21-1	-	TRBJ2-1	once	CASKRLPQFF	TGTGCCAGCAAGAGATTACCTCAGTTCTTC
TRBV5-1	TRBD1	TRBJ2-3	-	CASSLPDRVSTDTQYF	TGCGCCAGCAGCTTGCCCGACAGGGTAAGCACAGATACGCAGTATTTT
TRBV7-3	TRBD1	TRBJ2-7	once	CASSPDRYYEQYF	TGTGCCAGCAGCCCGGACAGGTACTACGAGCAGTACTTC
TRBV5-1	-	TRBJ1-1	-	CASSNLNRVNTEAFF	TGCGCCAGCAGCAACTTGAACCGGGTGAACACTGAAGCTTTCTTT
TRBV7-2	-	TRBJ2-7	-	CASSLEAAGWSSYEQYF	TGTGCCAGCAGCTTAGAGGCGGCGGGGTGGAGCTCCTACGAGCAGTACTTC
TRBV7-3	-	TRBJ1-1	-	CASSLTPTGNTEAFF	TGTGCCAGCAGCTTAACACCCACAGGGAACACTGAAGCTTTCTTT
TRBV10-3	TRBD2	TRBJ2-2	-	CAISGTSGRNTGELFF	TGTGCCATCAGTGGTACTAGCGGGAGAAACACCGGGGAGCTGTTTTTT
TRBV7-2	TRBD1	TRBJ1-2	-	CASSFTGGELRRDGYTF	TGTGCCAGCAGCTTTACAGGGGGCGAATTACGAAGGGATGGCTACACCTTC
TRBV5-1	-	TRBJ1-4	-	CASSNGDTELFF	TGCGCCAGCAGCAACGGGGACACTGAGCTGTTTTTT
TRBV7-2	TRBD1	TRBJ1-1	few	CASSLTGDPNTEAFF	TGTGCCAGCAGCTTAACAGGGGACCCGAACACTGAAGCTTTCTTT
TRBV27	-	TRBJ2-7	-	CASSPRQGGLSPSYEQYF	TGTGCCAGCAGTCCCCGACAGGGAGGTTTGTCCCCGTCCTACGAGCAGTACTTC
TRBV29-1	-	TRBJ1-2	few	CSTRGVDYGYTF	TGCAGCACCCGGGGGGTAGACTATGGCTACACCTTC
TRBV18	TRBD1	TRBJ2-1	few	CASSPQGAKGEQFF	TGTGCCAGCTCACCACAGGGGGCGAAAGGTGAGCAGTTCTTC
TRBV4-3	-	TRBJ2-7	-	CASSHAQVGESHEQYF	TGCGCCAGCAGCCATGCGCAGGTGGGCGAGTCCCACGAGCAGTACTTC
TRBV6-6	TRBD2	TRBJ2-1	-	CASSPRRREREQFF	TGTGCCAGCAGCCCTAGACGGCGGGAGCGCGAGCAGTTCTTC
TRBV9	TRBD2	TRBJ2-3	-	CASSVAAGDTDTQYF	TGTGCCAGCAGCGTAGCAGCGGGGGATACAGATACGCAGTATTTT
TRBV19	-	TRBJ2-2	-	CASSPNSEAGELFF	TGTGCCAGTAGTCCGAATAGTGAGGCCGGGGAGCTGTTTTTT
TRBV7-2	-	TRBJ2-3	-	CASSLGLTDTQYF	TGTGCCAGCAGCTTAGGGCTCACAGATACGCAGTATTTT
TRBV6-6	-	TRBJ2-3	once	CASTTWGSHTDTQYF	TGTGCCAGCACTACCTGGGGCTCCCACACAGATACGCAGTATTTT
TRBV4-1	-	TRBJ2-7	-	CASSQGAGAYEQYF	TGCGCCAGCAGCCAAGGGGCGGGCGCCTACGAGCAGTACTTC